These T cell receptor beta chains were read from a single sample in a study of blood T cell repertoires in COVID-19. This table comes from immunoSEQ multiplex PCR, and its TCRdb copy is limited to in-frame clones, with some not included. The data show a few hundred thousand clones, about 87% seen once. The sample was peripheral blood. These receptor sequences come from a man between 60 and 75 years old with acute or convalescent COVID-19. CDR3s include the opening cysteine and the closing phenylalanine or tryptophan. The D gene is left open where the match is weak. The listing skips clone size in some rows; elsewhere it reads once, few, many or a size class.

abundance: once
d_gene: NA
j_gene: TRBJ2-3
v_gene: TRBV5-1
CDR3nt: TGCGCCAGCAGCTACCGACAGGCCGCCGATACGCAGTATTTT
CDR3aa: CASSYRQAADTQYF

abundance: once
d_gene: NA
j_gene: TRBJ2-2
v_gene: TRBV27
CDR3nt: TGTGCCAGCAGTTCCGTAGGAAGGGCCTTTCGAGGGACCGGGGAGCTGTTTTTT
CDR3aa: CASSSVGRAFRGTGELFF

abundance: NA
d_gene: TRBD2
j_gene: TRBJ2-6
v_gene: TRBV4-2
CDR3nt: TGTGCCAGCAGCCGACAGGGACGAGCGGGGGGGTCCTCTGGGGCCAACGTCCTGACTTTC
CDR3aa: CASSRQGRAGGSSGANVLTF

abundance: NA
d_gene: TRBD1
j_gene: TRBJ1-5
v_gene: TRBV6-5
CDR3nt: TGTGCCAGCACCTTGACAGGGCGGCAGCCCCAGCATTTT
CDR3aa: CASTLTGRQPQHF

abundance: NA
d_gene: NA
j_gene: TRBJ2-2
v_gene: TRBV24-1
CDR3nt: TGTGCCACTGCACAGGGTGGGAACACCGGGGAGCTGTTTTTT
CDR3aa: CATAQGGNTGELFF

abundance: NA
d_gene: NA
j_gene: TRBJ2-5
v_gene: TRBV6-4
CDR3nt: TGTGCCAGCAGTGACGTGGCCCAGGGGACCCAGTACTTC
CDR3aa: CASSDVAQGTQYF

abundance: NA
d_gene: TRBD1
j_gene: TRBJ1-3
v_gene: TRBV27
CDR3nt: TGTGCCAGCAGTTTGACCGGGACAGGGAGAACGAACACCATATATTTT
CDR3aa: CASSLTGTGRTNTIYF

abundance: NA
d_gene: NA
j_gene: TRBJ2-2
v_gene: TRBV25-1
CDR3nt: TGTGCCAGCGGGGACATGGTACGTGGCGGGGAGCTGTTTTTT
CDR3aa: CASGDMVRGGELFF

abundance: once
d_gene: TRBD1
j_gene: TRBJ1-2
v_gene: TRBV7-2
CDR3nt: TGTGCCAGCAGCTTAGTTGGGGGACAGGGGTCCGGCTACACCTTC
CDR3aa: CASSLVGGQGSGYTF

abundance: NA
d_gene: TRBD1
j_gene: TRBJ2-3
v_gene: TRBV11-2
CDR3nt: TGTGCCAGCAGCCCCTTCGGCGGGACAGGGTTGGGAGATACGCAGTATTTT
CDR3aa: CASSPFGGTGLGDTQYF

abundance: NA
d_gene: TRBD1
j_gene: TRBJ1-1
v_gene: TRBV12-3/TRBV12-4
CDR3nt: TGTGCCAGCAGTTTACAGGGGGCTACTGAAGCTTTCTTT
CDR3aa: CASSLQGATEAFF

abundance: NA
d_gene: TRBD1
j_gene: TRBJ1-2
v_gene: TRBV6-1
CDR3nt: TGTGCCAGCAGTGCATCCGCACAGGGGGCTAACTATGGCTACACCTTC
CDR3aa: CASSASAQGANYGYTF

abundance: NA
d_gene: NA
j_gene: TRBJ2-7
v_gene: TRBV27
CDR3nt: TGTGCCAGCAGTAGGCGGCCAAGCGGCTCTGAGAGACTTGGCCAATACGAGCAGTACTTC
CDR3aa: CASSRRPSGSERLGQYEQYF

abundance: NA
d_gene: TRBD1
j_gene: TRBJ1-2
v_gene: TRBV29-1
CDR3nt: TGCAGCGTAAGACAGGGGCCCTATGGCTACACCTTC
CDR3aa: CSVRQGPYGYTF

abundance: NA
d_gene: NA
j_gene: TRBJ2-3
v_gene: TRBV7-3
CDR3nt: TGTGCCAGCAGCTCCGCAGATACGCAGTATTTT
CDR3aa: CASSSADTQYF

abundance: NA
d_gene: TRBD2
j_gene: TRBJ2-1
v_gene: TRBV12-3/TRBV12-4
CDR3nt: TGTGCCAGCGGACTAGCGGGGGGGAATGAGCAGTTCTTC
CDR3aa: CASGLAGGNEQFF

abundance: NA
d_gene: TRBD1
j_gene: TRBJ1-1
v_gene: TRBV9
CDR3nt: TGTGCCAGCAGCGTCGAGCCCGGACAGGGGATCACTGAAGCTTTCTTT
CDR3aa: CASSVEPGQGITEAFF

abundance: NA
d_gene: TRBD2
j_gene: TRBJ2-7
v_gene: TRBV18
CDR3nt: TGTGCCAGCTCACCAGCGGGAGGTCCCACCTACGAGCAGTACTTC
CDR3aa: CASSPAGGPTYEQYF

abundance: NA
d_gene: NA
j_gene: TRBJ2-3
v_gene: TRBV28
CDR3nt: TGTGCCAGCAGTTTATCCGCAGGACTATCCCAAAATACGCAGTATTTT
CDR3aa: CASSLSAGLSQNTQYF

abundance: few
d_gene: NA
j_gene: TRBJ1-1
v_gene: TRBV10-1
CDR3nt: TGCGCCAGCAGTGAGTCGGGCGGGAGGACTGAAGCTTTCTTT
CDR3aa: CASSESGGRTEAFF

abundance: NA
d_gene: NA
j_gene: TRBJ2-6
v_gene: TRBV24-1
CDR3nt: TGTGCCACCAGTGACCCCCGCAGTTCTGGGGCCAACGTCCTGACTTTC
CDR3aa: CATSDPRSSGANVLTF

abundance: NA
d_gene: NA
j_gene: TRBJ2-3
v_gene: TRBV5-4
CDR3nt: TGTGCCAGCAGCTTTTTTACAAGCACAGATACGCAGTATTTT
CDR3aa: CASSFFTSTDTQYF

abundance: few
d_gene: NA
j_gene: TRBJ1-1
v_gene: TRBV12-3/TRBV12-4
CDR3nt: TGTGCCAGCACCCTCGAGGGTCGGACTGAAGCTTTCTTT
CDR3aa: CASTLEGRTEAFF

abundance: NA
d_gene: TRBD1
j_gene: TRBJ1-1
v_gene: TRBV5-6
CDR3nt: TGTGCCAGCAGCCCTCCCGGGACAGGGCGAGAGAAAGCTTTCTTT
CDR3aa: CASSPPGTGREKAFF

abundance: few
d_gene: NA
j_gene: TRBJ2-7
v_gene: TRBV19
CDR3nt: TGTGCCAGTAGTACAGGGGACTACTACGAAGAGCAGTACTTC
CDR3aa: CASSTGDYYEEQYF

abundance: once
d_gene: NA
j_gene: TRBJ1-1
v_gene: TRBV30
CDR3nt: TGTGCCTGGAGTGGGCATTCCCTGAGGGGAGGGGACACTGAAGCTTTCTTT
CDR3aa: CAWSGHSLRGGDTEAFF

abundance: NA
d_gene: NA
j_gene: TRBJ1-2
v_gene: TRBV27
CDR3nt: TGTGCCAGCAGGGGGGGAGGGGTGGGCTATGGCTACACCTTC
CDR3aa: CASRGGGVGYGYTF

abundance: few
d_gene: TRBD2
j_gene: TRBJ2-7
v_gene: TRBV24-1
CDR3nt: TGTGCCACCAGCTGGGGGGAGGGCTACGAGCAGTACTTC
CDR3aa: CATSWGEGYEQYF

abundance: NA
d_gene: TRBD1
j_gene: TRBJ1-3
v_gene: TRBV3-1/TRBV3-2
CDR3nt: TGTGCCAGCAGCCACGAACCCACGACAGGGGGCTGGAACACCATATATTTT
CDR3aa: CASSHEPTTGGWNTIYF

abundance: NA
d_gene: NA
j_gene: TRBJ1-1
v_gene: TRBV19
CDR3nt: TGTGCCAGTACTCTCCGGAGGGGCCTCGGGACTGAAGCTTTCTTT
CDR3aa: CASTLRRGLGTEAFF

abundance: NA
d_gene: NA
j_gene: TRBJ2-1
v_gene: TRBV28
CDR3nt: TGTGCCAGCAGTTTTACCGGGGGGACATACAATGAGCAGTTCTTC
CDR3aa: CASSFTGGTYNEQFF

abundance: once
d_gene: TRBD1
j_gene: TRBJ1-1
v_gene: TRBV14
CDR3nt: TGTGCCAGCAGCCAAGCCCGACAGGGGGCGGGAACTGAAGCTTTCTTT
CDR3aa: CASSQARQGAGTEAFF

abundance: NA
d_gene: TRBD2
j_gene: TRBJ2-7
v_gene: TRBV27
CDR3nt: TGTGCCAGCAGTCCTCCCCCCGGACTAGCGGGCGAGCAGTACTTC
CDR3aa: CASSPPPGLAGEQYF

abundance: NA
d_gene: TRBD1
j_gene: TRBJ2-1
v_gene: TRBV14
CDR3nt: TGTGCCAGCAGCCTTCCGGGACAGGGGGCGGGAAATGAGCAGTTCTTC
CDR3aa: CASSLPGQGAGNEQFF

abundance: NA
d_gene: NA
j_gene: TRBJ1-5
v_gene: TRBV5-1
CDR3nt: TGCGCCAGCAGCTTGGACGGGGGGAGCAATCAGCCCCAGCATTTT
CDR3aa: CASSLDGGSNQPQHF

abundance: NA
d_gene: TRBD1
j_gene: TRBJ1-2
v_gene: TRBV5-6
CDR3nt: TGTGCCAGCAGCTTCGAAGGACAGGAGAATTGGGGCTACACCTTC
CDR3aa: CASSFEGQENWGYTF

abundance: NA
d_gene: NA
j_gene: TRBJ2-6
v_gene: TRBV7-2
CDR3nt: TGTGCCACAACAGGCTACCCGAACTCTGGGGCCAACGTCCTGACTTTC
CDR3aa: CATTGYPNSGANVLTF

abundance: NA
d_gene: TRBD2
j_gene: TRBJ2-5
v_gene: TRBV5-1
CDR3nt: TGCGCCAGCAGCTTAAGCGGGGGGGCTCGGGAGACCCAGTACTTC
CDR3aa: CASSLSGGARETQYF

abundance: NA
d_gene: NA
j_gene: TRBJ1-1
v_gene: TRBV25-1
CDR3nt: TGTGCCAGCAGTGTAAGGGGCGGAAGGATGAACACTGAAGCTTTCTTT
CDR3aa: CASSVRGGRMNTEAFF

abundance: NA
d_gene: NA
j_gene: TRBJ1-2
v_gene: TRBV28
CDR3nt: TGTGCCAGCAGTCCCGATGGCAGGGCTAGAGGCTACACCTTC
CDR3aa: CASSPDGRARGYTF

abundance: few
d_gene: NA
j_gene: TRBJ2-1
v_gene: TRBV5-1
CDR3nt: TGCGCCAGCAGCTTTGGTCATATGGGGGCCCCCGGTGAGCAGTTCTTC
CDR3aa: CASSFGHMGAPGEQFF

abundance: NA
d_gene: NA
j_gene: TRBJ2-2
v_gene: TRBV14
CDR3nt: TGTGCCAGCAGCCAAGTAAGGGGCGCGAACACCGGGGAGCTGTTTTTT
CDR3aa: CASSQVRGANTGELFF

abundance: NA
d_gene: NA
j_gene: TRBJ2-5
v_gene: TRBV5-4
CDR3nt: TGTGCCAGCAGCTTGTATGGCCGTATACAAGAGACCCAGTACTTC
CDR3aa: CASSLYGRIQETQYF

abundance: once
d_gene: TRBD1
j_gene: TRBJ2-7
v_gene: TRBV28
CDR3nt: TGTGCCAGCAGTCAAGGACAGGGGGCTTACGAGCAGTACTTC
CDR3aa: CASSQGQGAYEQYF

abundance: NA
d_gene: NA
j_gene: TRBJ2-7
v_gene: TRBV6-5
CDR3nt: TGTGCCAGCACCAACCTCGGCTACGAGCAGTACTTC
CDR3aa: CASTNLGYEQYF

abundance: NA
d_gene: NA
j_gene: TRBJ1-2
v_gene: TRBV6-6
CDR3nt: TGTGCCAGCAGTTACCCGCTCGATGGGCCATCTGGCTACACCTTC
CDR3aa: CASSYPLDGPSGYTF

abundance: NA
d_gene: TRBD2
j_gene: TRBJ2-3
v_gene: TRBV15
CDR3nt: TGTGCCACAAAAGCGGGAGCTAGCACAGATACGCAGTATTTT
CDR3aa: CATKAGASTDTQYF

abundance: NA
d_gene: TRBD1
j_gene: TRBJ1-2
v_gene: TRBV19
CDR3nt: TGTGCCAGTACCTCGACAGGGGGCGATGGCTACACCTTC
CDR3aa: CASTSTGGDGYTF

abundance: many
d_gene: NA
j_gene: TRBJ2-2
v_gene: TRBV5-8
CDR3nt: TGTGCCAGCAGCTTGACGGGGGCGAACACCGGGGAGCTGTTTTTT
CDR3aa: CASSLTGANTGELFF

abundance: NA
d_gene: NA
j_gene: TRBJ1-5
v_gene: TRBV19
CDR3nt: TGTGCCAGTAGCGATAGCCCCCCAGGGGATTCGGGTTTCAAGCATTTT
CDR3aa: CASSDSPPGDSGFKHF

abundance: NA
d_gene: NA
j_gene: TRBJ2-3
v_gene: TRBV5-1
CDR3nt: TGCGCCAGCAGCTTAGTGGGGGGGCTCGATACGCAGTATTTT
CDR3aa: CASSLVGGLDTQYF

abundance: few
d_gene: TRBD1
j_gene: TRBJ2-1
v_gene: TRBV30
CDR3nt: TGTGCCTGGGACAGGGGGCAAGCCTACAATGAGCAGTTCTTC
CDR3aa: CAWDRGQAYNEQFF

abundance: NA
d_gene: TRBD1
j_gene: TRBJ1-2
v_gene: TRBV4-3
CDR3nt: TGCGCCAGCAGCCAAGCGCAGGGGGCAAGCGGCTACACCTTC
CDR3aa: CASSQAQGASGYTF

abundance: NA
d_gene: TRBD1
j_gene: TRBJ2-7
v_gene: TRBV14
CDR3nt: TGTGCCAGCAGCCAAGAAGGCCAGGGGGCATTCGAGCAGTACTTC
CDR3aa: CASSQEGQGAFEQYF

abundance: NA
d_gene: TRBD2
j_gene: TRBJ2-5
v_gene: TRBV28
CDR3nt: TGTGCCAGCAGTTATAGACTAGCGGGGAGGGAGACCCAGTACTTC
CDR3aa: CASSYRLAGRETQYF

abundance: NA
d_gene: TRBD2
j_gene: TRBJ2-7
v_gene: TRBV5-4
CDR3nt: TGTGCCAGCAGCTTGGGGACTAGCGGGGCCTACGAGCAGTACTTC
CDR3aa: CASSLGTSGAYEQYF

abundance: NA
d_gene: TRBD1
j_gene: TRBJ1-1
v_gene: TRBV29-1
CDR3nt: TGCAGCGTTGAAGATAGGAGGGACAGGGGAAACACTGAAGCTTTCTTT
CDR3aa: CSVEDRRDRGNTEAFF

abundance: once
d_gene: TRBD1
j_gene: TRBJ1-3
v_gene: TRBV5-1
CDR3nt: TGCGCCAGCAGCTTGGCCGGGACAGGGGTAGGAAACACCATATATTTT
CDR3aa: CASSLAGTGVGNTIYF

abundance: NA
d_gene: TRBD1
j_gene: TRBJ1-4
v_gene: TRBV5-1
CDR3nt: TGCGCCAGCAGCTTGGCGGTCAGGGGGCACGATAATGAAAAACTGTTTTTT
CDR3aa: CASSLAVRGHDNEKLFF

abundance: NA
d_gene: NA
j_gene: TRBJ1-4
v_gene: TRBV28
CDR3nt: TGTGCCAGCTGCCTAGGGGGTCTCGGAGGAAAACTGTTTTTT
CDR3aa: CASCLGGLGGKLFF